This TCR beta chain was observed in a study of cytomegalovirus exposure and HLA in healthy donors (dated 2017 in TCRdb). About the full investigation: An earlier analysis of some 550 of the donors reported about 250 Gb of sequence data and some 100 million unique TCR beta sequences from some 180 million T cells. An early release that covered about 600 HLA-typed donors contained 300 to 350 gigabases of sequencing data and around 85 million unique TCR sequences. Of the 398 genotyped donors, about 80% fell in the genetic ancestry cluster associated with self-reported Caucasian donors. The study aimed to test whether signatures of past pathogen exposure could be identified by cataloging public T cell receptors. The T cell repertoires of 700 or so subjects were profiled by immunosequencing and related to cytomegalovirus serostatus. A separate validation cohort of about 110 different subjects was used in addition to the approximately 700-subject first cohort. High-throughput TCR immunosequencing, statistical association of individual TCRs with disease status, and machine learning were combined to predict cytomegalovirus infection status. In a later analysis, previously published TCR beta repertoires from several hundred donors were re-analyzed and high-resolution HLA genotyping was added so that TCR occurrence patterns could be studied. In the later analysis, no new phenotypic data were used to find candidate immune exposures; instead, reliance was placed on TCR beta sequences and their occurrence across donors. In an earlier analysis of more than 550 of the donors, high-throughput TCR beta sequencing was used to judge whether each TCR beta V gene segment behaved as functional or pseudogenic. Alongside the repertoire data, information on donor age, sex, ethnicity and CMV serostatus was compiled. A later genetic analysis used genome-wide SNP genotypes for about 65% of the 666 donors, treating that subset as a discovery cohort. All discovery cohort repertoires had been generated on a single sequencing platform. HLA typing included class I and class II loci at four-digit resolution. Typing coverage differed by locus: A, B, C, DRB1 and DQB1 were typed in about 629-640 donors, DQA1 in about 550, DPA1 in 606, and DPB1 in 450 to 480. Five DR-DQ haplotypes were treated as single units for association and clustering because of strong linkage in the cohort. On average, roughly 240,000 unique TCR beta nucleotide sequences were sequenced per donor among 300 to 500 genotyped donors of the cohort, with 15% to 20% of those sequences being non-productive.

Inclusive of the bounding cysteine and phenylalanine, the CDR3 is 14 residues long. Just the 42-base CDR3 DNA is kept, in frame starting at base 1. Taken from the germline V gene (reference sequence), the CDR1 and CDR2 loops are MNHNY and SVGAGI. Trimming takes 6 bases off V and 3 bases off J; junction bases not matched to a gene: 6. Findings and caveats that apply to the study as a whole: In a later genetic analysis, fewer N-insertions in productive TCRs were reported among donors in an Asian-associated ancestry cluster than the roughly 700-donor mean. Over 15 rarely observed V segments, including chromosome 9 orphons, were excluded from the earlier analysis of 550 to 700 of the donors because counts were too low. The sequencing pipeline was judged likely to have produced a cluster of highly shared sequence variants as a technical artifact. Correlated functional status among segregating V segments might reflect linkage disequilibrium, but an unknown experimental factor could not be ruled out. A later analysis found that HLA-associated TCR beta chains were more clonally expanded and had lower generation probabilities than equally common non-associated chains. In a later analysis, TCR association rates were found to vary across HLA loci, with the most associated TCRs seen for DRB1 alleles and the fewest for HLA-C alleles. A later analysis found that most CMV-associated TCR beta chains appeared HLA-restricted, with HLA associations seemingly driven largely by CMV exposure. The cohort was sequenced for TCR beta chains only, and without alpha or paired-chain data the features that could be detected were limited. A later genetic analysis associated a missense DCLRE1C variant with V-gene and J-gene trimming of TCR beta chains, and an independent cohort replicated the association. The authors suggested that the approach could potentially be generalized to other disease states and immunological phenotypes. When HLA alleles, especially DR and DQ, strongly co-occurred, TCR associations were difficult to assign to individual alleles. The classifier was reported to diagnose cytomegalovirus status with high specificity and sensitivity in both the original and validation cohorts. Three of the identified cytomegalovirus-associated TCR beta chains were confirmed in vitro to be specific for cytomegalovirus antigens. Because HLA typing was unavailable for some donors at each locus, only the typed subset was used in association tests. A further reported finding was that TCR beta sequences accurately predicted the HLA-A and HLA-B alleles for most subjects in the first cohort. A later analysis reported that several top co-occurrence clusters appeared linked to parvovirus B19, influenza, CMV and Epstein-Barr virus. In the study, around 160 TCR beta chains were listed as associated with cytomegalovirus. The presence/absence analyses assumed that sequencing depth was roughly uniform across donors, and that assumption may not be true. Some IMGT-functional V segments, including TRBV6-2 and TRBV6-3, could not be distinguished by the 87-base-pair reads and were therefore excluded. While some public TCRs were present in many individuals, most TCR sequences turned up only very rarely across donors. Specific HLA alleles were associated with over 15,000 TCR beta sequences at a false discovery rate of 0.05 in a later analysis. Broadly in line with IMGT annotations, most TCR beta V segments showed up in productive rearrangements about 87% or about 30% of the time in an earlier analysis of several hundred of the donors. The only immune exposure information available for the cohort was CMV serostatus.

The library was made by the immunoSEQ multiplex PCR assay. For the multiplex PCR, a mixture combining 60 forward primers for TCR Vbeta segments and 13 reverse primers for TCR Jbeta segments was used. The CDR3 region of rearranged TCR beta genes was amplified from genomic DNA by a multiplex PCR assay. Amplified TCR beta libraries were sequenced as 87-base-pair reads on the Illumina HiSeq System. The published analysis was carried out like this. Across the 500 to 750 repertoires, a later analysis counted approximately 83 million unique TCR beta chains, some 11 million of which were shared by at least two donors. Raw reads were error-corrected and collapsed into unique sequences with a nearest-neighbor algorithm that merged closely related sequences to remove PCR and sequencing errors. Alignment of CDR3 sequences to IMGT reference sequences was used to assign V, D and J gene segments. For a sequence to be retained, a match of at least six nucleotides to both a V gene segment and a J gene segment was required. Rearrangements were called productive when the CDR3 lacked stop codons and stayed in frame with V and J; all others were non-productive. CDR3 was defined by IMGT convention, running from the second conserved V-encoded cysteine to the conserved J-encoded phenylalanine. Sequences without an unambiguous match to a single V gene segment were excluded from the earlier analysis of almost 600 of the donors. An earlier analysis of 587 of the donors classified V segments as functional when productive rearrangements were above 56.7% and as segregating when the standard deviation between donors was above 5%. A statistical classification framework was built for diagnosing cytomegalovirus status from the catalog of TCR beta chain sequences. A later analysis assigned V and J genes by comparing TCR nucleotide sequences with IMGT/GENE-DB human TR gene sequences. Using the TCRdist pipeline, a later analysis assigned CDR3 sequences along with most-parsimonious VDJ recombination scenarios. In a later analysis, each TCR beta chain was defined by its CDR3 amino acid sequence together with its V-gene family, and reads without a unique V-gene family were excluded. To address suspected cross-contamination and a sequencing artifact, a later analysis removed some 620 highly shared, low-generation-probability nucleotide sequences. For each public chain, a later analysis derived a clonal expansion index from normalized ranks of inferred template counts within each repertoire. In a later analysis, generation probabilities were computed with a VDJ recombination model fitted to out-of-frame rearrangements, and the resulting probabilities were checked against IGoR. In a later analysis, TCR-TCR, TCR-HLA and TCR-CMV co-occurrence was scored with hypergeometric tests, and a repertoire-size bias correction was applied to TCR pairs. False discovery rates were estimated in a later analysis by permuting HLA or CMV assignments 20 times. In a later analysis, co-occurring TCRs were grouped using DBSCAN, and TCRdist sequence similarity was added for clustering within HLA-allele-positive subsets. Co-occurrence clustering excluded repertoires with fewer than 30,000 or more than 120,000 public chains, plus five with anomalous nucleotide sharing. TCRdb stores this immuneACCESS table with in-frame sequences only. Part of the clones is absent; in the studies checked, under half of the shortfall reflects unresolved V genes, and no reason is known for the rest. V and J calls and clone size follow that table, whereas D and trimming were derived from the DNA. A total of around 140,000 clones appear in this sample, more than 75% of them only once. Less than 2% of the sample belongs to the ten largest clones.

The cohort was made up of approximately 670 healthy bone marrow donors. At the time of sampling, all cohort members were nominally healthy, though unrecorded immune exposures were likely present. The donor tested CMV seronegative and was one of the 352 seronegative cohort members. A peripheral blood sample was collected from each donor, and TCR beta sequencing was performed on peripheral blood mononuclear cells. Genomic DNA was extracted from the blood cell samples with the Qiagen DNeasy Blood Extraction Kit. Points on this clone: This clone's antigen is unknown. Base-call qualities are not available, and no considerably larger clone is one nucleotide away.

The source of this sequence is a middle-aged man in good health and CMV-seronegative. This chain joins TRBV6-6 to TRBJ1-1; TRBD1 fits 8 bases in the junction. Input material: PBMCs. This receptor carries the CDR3 CASRGQGKDTEAFF. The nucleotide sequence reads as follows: TGTGCCAGCAGAGGACAGGGCAAGGACACTGAAGCTTTCTTT.